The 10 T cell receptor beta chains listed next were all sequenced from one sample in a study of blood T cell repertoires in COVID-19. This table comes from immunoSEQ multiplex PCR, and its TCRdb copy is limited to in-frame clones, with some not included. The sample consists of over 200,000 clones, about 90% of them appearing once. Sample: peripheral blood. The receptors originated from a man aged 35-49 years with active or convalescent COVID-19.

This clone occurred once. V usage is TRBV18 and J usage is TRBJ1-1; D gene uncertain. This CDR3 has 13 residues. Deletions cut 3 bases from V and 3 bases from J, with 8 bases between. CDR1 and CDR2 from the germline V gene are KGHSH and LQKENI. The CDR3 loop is CASSPRSDTEAFF. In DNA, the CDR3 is TGTGCCAGCTCACCGAGGAGTGACACTGAAGCTTTCTTT.

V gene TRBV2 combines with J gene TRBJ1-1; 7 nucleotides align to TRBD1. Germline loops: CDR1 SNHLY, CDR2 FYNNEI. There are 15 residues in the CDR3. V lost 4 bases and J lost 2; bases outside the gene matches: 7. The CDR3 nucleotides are TGTGCCAGCAGTGCAACCGGGACAGCAAACACTGAAGCTTTCTTT. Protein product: CASSATGTANTEAFF.

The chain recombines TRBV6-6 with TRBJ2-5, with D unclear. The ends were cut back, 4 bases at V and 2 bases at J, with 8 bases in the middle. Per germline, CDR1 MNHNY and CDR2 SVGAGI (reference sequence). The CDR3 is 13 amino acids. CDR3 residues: CASSSGKQETQYF. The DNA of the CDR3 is TGTGCCAGCAGTTCAGGAAAGCAAGAGACCCAGTACTTC.

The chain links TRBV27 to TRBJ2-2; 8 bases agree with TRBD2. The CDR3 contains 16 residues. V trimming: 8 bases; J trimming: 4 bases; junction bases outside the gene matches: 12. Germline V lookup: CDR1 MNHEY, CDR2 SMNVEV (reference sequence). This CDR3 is CASRTAGTRFTGELFF. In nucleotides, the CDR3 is TGTGCCAGCCGAACCGCCGGGACTAGGTTCACCGGGGAGCTGTTTTTT.

CDR3 in amino acids: CATQKGDRGMNTEAFF. In DNA, the CDR3 is TGCGCCACCCAAAAGGGGGACAGGGGCATGAACACTGAAGCTTTCTTT. V usage is TRBV5-1 and J usage is TRBJ1-1, with 10 bases identical to TRBD1. CDR3 size: 16 residues. The ends lost 9 bases at V and 0 bases at J; junction bases unmatched: 11. Per the germline V gene, CDR1 is SGHRS and CDR2 is YFSETQ.

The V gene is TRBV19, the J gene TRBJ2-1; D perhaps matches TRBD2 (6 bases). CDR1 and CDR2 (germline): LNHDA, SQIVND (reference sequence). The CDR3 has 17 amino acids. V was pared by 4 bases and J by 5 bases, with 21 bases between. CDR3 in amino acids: CASSTPSTSGINNEQFF. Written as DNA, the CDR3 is TGTGCCAGTAGTACGCCCTCGACTAGTGGGATCAACAATGAGCAGTTCTTC.

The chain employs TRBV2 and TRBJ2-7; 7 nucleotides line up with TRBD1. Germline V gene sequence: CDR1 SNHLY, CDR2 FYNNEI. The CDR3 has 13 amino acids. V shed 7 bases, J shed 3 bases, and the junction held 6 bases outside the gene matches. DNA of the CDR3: TGTGCCAGCAATGAGGGGGCAAACTACGAGCAGTACTTC. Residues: CASNEGANYEQYF.

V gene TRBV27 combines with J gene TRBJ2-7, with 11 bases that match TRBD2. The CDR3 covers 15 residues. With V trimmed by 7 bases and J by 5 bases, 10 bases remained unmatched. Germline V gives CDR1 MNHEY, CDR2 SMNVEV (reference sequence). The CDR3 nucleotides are TGTGCCAGCACCAGCACTAGCGGGAGTATTAACGAGCAGTACTTC. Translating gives CASTSTSGSINEQYF.

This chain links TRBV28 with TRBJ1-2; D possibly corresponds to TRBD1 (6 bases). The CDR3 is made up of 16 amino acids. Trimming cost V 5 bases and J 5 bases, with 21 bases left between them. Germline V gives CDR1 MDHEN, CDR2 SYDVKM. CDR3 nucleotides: TGTGCCAGCAGTACTGCGGGGGGCGCACCAGGATATGGCTACACCTTC. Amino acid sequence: CASSTAGGAPGYGYTF.

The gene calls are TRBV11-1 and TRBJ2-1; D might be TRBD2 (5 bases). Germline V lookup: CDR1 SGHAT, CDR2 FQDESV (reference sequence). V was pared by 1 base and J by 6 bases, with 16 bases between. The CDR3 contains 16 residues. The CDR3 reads CASSLERRSDINEQFF. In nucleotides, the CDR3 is TGTGCCAGCAGCTTAGAGCGGCGTAGCGACATCAATGAGCAGTTCTTC.